This TCR beta chain derives from a study of PD-L1 blockade in urothelial cancer. Whole-study context: Intravenous atezolizumab, 1,200 mg every 3 weeks, was begun by patients in the mid-2010s.

Indicated time point: peripheral blood 6 weeks after treatment start. The study, taken as a whole, reports: Patients who had durable benefit saw their tumor-associated blood clones expand more at 3 weeks. Better progression-free and overall survival followed lower pretreatment blood clonality.

CDR1 and CDR2 from the germline V gene are LNHDA and SQIVND (reference sequence). The CDR3 runs to 15 residues. Trimming left V 4 bases short and J 3 bases short, with 12 bases between. Repertoires were generated with immunoSEQ multiplex PCR, while TCRdb's copy carries only in-frame clones and drops some. Among more than 30,000 clones listed, 89% were seen once. Concerning this clone itself: Its target is unknown.

This receptor was identified in an elderly man with urothelial cancer. The sequences come from PBMCs, collected around atezolizumab (anti-PD-L1) treatment. The chain uses TRBV19 and TRBJ2-2, with a weak D call TRBD2 (6 bases). CDR3 DNA: TGTGCCAGTAGTAAGGTCTCTAGCGACACCGGGGAGCTGTTTTTT. It specifies CASSKVSSDTGELFF.